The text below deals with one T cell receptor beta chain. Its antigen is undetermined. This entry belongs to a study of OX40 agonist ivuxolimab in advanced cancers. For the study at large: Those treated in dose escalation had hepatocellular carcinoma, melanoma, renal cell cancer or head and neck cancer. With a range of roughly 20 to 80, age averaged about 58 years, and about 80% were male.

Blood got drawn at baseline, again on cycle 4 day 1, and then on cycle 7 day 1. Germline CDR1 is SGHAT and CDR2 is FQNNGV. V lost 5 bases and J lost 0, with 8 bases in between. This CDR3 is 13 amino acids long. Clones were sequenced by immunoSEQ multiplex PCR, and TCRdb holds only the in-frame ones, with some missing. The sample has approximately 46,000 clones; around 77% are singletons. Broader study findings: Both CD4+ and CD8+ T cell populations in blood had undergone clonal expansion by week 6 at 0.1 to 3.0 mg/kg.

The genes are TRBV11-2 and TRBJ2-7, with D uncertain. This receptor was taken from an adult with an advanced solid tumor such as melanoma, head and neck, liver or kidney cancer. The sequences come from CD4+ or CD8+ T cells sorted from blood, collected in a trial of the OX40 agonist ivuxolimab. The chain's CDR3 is CASSPSSSYEQYF. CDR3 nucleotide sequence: TGTGCCAGCAGCCCAAGCAGCTCCTACGAGCAGTACTTC.